Reported below is one T cell receptor beta chain. Only a few counts were recorded for this clonotype. What antigen it recognizes has not been identified. Nothing much larger sits one base from this clone, and base qualities are not available. The data originate from a study of human T cells and chemical hapten exposure (dated by TCRdb to the early 2020s). Concerning the study at large: For sensitization, 2% DPC in acetone was applied to an approximately 2 cm by approximately 2 cm area of upper inner arm skin. Throughout the roughly 24-week study period, patients were also given weekly therapeutic DPC doses on the scalp. Patch testing on the upper back used Finn chambers containing 0.01% DPC, with scoring done after 6 days according to International Contact Dermatitis Research Group standards. Alopecia areata with under or over 50% scalp involvement, alopecia totalis and alopecia universalis were represented in the patient cohort, which was mostly female. Libraries were combined into a pool for sequencing, and differences in TCR yield between samples came mainly from small differences in library volumes within the pool. Peripheral blood TCR repertoire changes were tracked in vivo in alopecia patients during primary and secondary sensitization to the hapten diphenylcyclopropenone (DPC). Patient blood was sampled pre-sensitization (week 0) and at 2, 6 and about 24 weeks after DPC sensitization. For TCR sequencing, blood came from 25 to 35 alopecia patients at anywhere from one to four time points (pre-sensitization, 2, 6 and 24 weeks). Study-wide findings and limitations: The number of PT1 expanded TCRs positively correlated with patch test score, significant at thresholds 8, 16 and 32 but not 4. Because every patient had alopecia, a presumed autoimmune disease, the patients' immune response might differ from that of healthy individuals. No change with DPC sensitization was found in the number of TCRs above 1 in 1000 frequency, and no evidence of global repertoire structure alterations was found. After repeated subsampling, changes were observed in the strength of the expansion versus patch-test correlation and in the threshold at which the correlation became significant. Significantly more large CDR3 similarity clusters were formed by expanded TCRs than by pre-sensitization or healthy control sets, consistent with antigen-driven responses.

There are 16 amino acids in the CDR3, from cysteine to phenylalanine inclusive. Only CDR3 DNA is held: 48 bases, read in frame from base 1. V and J are truncated by 0 bases and 7 bases respectively, leaving an intervening sequence of 16 bases. Via the germline V gene (reference sequence), CDR1 is LNHNV and CDR2 YYDKDF. Library preparation was by RACE. The sample was run on a NextSeq 500. Library preparation attached unique molecular identifiers to individual cDNA molecules for quantitative, reproducible TCR counting. Each blood RNA sample was used to sequence both TCR alpha and TCR beta chains. In the authors' own workflow: A median of roughly 100,000 TCRs per sample was observed, with a range of about 23,224 to 750,000. V, J and CDR3 annotation of the TCR reads was performed with the Decombinator software suite. Every sample was subsampled to the same number of TCRs (28,000) for the PS versus PT1 abundance plots. TCRs were defined as expanded if absent before sensitization and observed at least eight times at the 2-week time point. In-frame beta chains were kept once TCRdb had trimmed the public reads at Q25 with fastp and called clones with MiXCR. For every CDR3 protein sequence, its rows merge into one entry that carries the most common genes and DNA. The V and J calls reflect TCRdb's pipeline rather than the authors' work. This sample holds approximately 400,000 distinct CDR3 sequences; 5.1% were observed only once. 2.5% to 3% of the sample is in the top ten clones.

The sample's time point label, in plain terms: pre-sensitization, week 0. The treatment or condition label corresponds to: therapeutic diphenylcyclopropenone sensitization with weekly scalp DPC. At every patch-test visit, the blood draw took place before the patch test was put on. Eligible patients were aged 18 to 70, diagnosed with alopecia, deemed suitable for DPC therapy, and excluded if pregnant. Total RNA was isolated from unfractionated whole blood collected in Tempus Blood RNA tubes. The chain links TRBV15 with TRBJ1-5; matching of 6 bases hints at TRBD1 as the D gene. This specimen was whole blood, taken in connection with sensitization to the hapten diphenylcyclopropenone (DPC). The sequence was collected from a woman aged 45-59 years with alopecia areata. Some clones in this sample may be carry-over from other donors' samples. In nucleotide form, the sequence is TGTGCCACCAGCAGAGATTTTAGGGGGGCGGAACAGCCCCAGCATTTT. This is translated as CATSRDFRGAEQPQHF.